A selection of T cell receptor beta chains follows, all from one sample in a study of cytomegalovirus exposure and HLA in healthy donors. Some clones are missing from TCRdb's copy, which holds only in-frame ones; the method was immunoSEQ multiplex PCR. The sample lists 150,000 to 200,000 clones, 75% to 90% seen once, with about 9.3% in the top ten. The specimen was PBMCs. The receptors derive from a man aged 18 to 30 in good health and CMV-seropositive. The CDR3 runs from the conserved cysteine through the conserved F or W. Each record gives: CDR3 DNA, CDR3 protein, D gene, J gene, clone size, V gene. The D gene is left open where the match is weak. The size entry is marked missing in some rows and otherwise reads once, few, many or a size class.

DNA: TGTGCCAGCAGCGTAGGGGCAGGGAAGCCCTACGAGCAGTACTTC
CDR3: CASSVGAGKPYEQYF
D: NA
J: TRBJ2-7
size: NA
V: TRBV9

DNA: TGTGCCAGCAGCTTATTGAGAAATGGAGGTACTGAAGCTTTCTTT
CDR3: CASSLLRNGGTEAFF
D: NA
J: TRBJ1-1
size: NA
V: TRBV7-9

DNA: TGTGCCAGTAGGATCCGGGACAGAGTTGGAAACACCATATATTTT
CDR3: CASRIRDRVGNTIYF
D: TRBD1
J: TRBJ1-3
size: NA
V: TRBV19

DNA: TGTGCCAGCAGCCGTTGGGACAGCTACGAGCAGTACTTC
CDR3: CASSRWDSYEQYF
D: TRBD1
J: TRBJ2-7
size: once
V: TRBV6-6

DNA: TGTGCCAGCATCGGCGGATCCTACGAGCAGTACTTC
CDR3: CASIGGSYEQYF
D: NA
J: TRBJ2-7
size: few
V: TRBV6-5

DNA: TGTGCCAGCAGTTATTGGGGACAGGACAATGAGCAGTTCTTC
CDR3: CASSYWGQDNEQFF
D: TRBD1
J: TRBJ2-1
size: NA
V: TRBV6-5

DNA: TGTGCCAGCAGCCAAAGGACAGGGTATAATTCACCCCTCCACTTT
CDR3: CASSQRTGYNSPLHF
D: TRBD1
J: TRBJ1-6
size: few
V: TRBV5-6

DNA: TGTGCCAGCAGCGTGAGGGCCGGGGGGGCTGAAGATACGCAGTATTTT
CDR3: CASSVRAGGAEDTQYF
D: TRBD2
J: TRBJ2-3
size: NA
V: TRBV9

DNA: TGTGCCAGCAGCCCGACGGGGGGGCCCTACAATGAGCAGTTCTTC
CDR3: CASSPTGGPYNEQFF
D: TRBD2
J: TRBJ2-1
size: few
V: TRBV7-3

DNA: TGTGCCAGTACAGGGAACTCTGGAAACACCATATATTTT
CDR3: CASTGNSGNTIYF
D: NA
J: TRBJ1-3
size: NA
V: TRBV19

DNA: TGTGCCACCTTGTCCCAGGGAATTAACTATGGCTACACCTTC
CDR3: CATLSQGINYGYTF
D: NA
J: TRBJ1-2
size: NA
V: TRBV6-6

DNA: TGCGCCAGCAGCTTGGCGGGGAACACTGAAGCTTTCTTT
CDR3: CASSLAGNTEAFF
D: NA
J: TRBJ1-1
size: NA
V: TRBV5-1

DNA: TGTGCCAGCAGCCGGGACAGGAACACTGAAGCTTTCTTT
CDR3: CASSRDRNTEAFF
D: TRBD1
J: TRBJ1-1
size: NA
V: TRBV11-3

DNA: TGTGCCTGGAGCCGGTTTGCAACTAATGAAAAACTGTTTTTT
CDR3: CAWSRFATNEKLFF
D: NA
J: TRBJ1-4
size: NA
V: TRBV30

DNA: TGTGCCAGCAGTTTTAGGAGGGACAGGGTGAGAAACGAGCAGTACTTC
CDR3: CASSFRRDRVRNEQYF
D: TRBD1
J: TRBJ2-7
size: NA
V: TRBV28

DNA: TGCAGCGTTGTGGTAGGGGGCTTGGGCTACACCTTC
CDR3: CSVVVGGLGYTF
D: TRBD1
J: TRBJ1-2
size: NA
V: TRBV29-1

DNA: TGTGCCAGCAGTAGGACCGGGACAGGGCGGGAAAAACTGTTTTTT
CDR3: CASSRTGTGREKLFF
D: TRBD1
J: TRBJ1-4
size: NA
V: TRBV28

DNA: TGTGCCAGCAGCCAGACAGGGTTCGAGCAGTACTTC
CDR3: CASSQTGFEQYF
D: TRBD1
J: TRBJ2-7
size: few
V: TRBV7-9

DNA: TGTGCCAGCAGTGATTGGGGGGGAGGTCAGCCCCAGCATTTT
CDR3: CASSDWGGGQPQHF
D: NA
J: TRBJ1-5
size: NA
V: TRBV6-1

DNA: TGCGCCAGCAGCCCTGGAGGGCGCTTTTGGACAGATACGCAGTATTTT
CDR3: CASSPGGRFWTDTQYF
D: NA
J: TRBJ2-3
size: NA
V: TRBV4-3